The 10 T cell receptor beta chains below come from one sample, sequenced in a study of blood T cell repertoires in COVID-19. The data were produced by immunoSEQ multiplex PCR, yet TCRdb's version contains in-frame clones alone and is incomplete. The sample includes fewer than 250,000 clones, about four fifths of them seen just once. Sequenced input: peripheral blood. These receptors were collected from a woman aged 35 to 49 with acute or convalescent COVID-19.

The gene calls are TRBV24-1 and TRBJ1-2; TRBD1 agrees at 11 bases. The CDR3 has 16 residues. V was pared by 3 bases and J by 6 bases, with 8 bases of the junction left unmatched. CDR1 and CDR2 from the germline V gene are KGHDR and SFDVKD. The CDR3 bases are TGTGCCACCAGTGATGCTAGGACAGGGGGCATCGATGGCTACACCTTC. Protein product: CATSDARTGGIDGYTF.

With regard to this clone: A junction boundary mismatches the germline segment, possibly from a read error. This chain links TRBV2 with TRBJ1-5; TRBD1 matches 7 bases. Germline-derived CDR1 and CDR2 are SNHLY and FYNNEI. The CDR3 sequence is 14 residues long. CDR3 in amino acids: CASSEGTVYQPQHF. The CDR3 bases are TGTGCCAGCAGCGAAGGGACAGTTTATCAGCCCCAGCATTTT.

The chain employs TRBV25-1 and TRBJ2-3; D perhaps matches TRBD1 (7 bases). There are 16 residues in the CDR3. V lost 6 bases, J lost 2 bases, and 18 bases lay in between. Germline V gene lookup returns CDR1 MGHDK and CDR2 SYGVNS. CDR3 nucleotides: TGTGCCAGCAGCCCCAGGGGGGCGGGGCTCACAGATACGCAGTATTTT. Amino acids: CASSPRGAGLTDTQYF.

The chain links TRBV5-1 to TRBJ1-1, with D unclear. V was pared by 0 bases and J by 7 bases, with 19 bases between. CDR3 length: 16 amino acids. Per germline, CDR1 SGHRS and CDR2 YFSETQ. CDR3 protein: CASSLGAGGIGDEAFF. The CDR3 nucleotides are TGCGCCAGCAGCTTGGGGGCTGGAGGAATCGGGGATGAAGCTTTCTTT.

The CDR3 sequence: CASRNTGGFTEAFF. The DNA of the CDR3 is TGTGCCAGCAGGAACACGGGGGGCTTTACTGAAGCTTTCTTT. The V gene is TRBV27, the J gene TRBJ1-1; TRBD1 might be the D (6 bases). CDR1 is MNHEY and CDR2 is SMNVEV in the germline V gene (reference sequence). Trimming shortened V by 6 bases and J by 5 bases, and 16 bases separated the two germline ends. The CDR3 is 14 amino acids.

V usage is TRBV7-9 and J usage is TRBJ2-7; 10 bases agree with TRBD2. The CDR3 has 18 residues. Germline assignment: CDR1 SEHNR and CDR2 FQNEAQ (reference sequence). Trimming took 4 bases from V and 3 from J; bases not matched to a gene: 15. The CDR3 is CASSSGTSAKESLYEQYF. DNA for the CDR3: TGTGCCAGCAGCTCCGGGACTAGCGCCAAAGAGAGTCTCTACGAGCAGTACTTC. Full variable domain (remainder filled in from reference TRBV7-9 and TRBJ2-7): DTGVSQNPRHKITKRGQNVTFRCDPISEHNRLYWYRQTLGQGPEFLTYFQNEAQLEKSRLLSDRFSAERPKGSFSTLEIQRTEQGDSAMYLCASSSGTSAKESLYEQYFGPGTRLTVT.

J is TRBJ2-2 and V is TRBV19; 8 positions agree with TRBD2. Germline CDR1 and CDR2: LNHDA and SQIVND (reference sequence). The CDR3 runs 16 residues. J lost 4 bases, V lost 5 bases, and 9 bases had no gene match. CDR3: CASSSGGGVITGELFF. DNA of the CDR3: TGTGCCAGTAGTTCCGGGGGGGGTGTCATCACCGGGGAGCTGTTTTTT.

This clone appeared once. This chain joins TRBV5-1 and TRBJ2-7; possible D gene TRBD1, 6 bases. The CDR3 loop spans 18 amino acids. Between the trimmed V and J ends, which lost 0 bases and 2 bases, there was a span of 21 bases. Germline V gives CDR1 SGHRS, CDR2 YFSETQ. This chain's CDR3 is CASSLGPTGTTTTYEQYF. In nucleotides, the CDR3 is TGCGCCAGCAGCTTGGGCCCAACCGGGACAACGACCACCTACGAGCAGTACTTC.

The rearrangement joins TRBV5-8 to TRBJ2-1; D perhaps matches TRBD2 (5 bases). This CDR3 contains 17 residues. Germline V gene lookup returns CDR1 SGHTS and CDR2 YDEGEE. V lost 2 bases to trimming and J lost 6 bases, with 21 bases between them. The DNA for the CDR3 is TGTGCCAGCAGCTTAGATTCGACGGGGTATAAGGGCAATGAGCAGTTCTTC. Its protein is CASSLDSTGYKGNEQFF.

This chain uses TRBV5-4 with TRBJ2-7; 7 nucleotides align to TRBD2. Trimming at V came to 0 bases and at J to 3 bases, leaving 6 bases not matched to a gene. Germline V CDR1 and CDR2: SGHNT, YYREEE (reference sequence). The CDR3 sequence is 15 residues long. The CDR3 sequence: CASSLGPGGRYEQYF. CDR3 bases: TGTGCCAGCAGCTTGGGGCCGGGAGGTCGCTACGAGCAGTACTTC.